This TCR beta chain was recorded in a study of regulatory T cells in long-lasting Graves disease. Study details: Graves' cases, newly diagnosed, had used antithyroid drugs under 3 months.

Of note for this clonotype: The target antigen is unknown.

The TCR beta library used iRepertoire HTBI primers with Arm-PCR amplification of CDR3. TCRdb recomputed calls from the multiplex PCR reads with MiXCR, one row per CDR3 protein. This table holds a few hundred thousand distinct CDR3 sequences, 20% to 25% found once. Sample time point: newly diagnosed GD, antithyroid drugs for less than 3 months. The TCR library was made from RNA that had been extracted from PBMCs in TRIzol. Study results and caveats: Clonotypes that were public and shared totalled a few thousand in persistent patients versus 750 to 1,000 in new patients. Patients with persistent Graves' had lower TCR diversity than newly diagnosed patients. Small numbers of samples may have cut accuracy.

With 0 bases removed from V and 4 bases from J, the gap between germline ends came to 8 bases. This CDR3 contains 14 residues. Per germline, CDR1 LGHNA and CDR2 YSLEER. The chain has TRBV4-3 and TRBJ2-3; a possible D gene is TRBD1 (6 bases). Material: peripheral blood mononuclear cells (PBMCs), obtained at new diagnosis, from a patient treated with antithyroid drugs. The clonotype was recovered from a female donor with Graves disease. The CDR3, as DNA: TGCGCCAGCAGCCAAGAGGGGGCGGCAGATACGCAGTATTTT. This translates into CASSQEGAADTQYF.